A single sample gave rise to the 26 T cell receptor beta chains below, sequenced in a study of blood T cell repertoires in COVID-19. Sequenced by immunoSEQ multiplex PCR; TCRdb stores in-frame clones only, minus some. The table records about 75,000 clones, about 90% of them present only once. The sample consisted of peripheral blood. The receptors derive from a human donor in a cohort sampled during active COVID-19.

V and J are TRBV6-2 or TRBV6-3 and TRBJ2-5, with D perhaps matching TRBD1 (5 bases). Trimming cost V 2 bases and J 3 bases, with 7 bases left between them. Germline CDR1 MNHEY, CDR2 SVGEGT. This CDR3 spans 13 amino acids. CDR3 in amino acids: CASSYGREETQYF. The CDR3 DNA sequence: TGTGCCAGCAGTTACGGCAGGGAAGAGACCCAGTACTTC.

The chain links TRBV12-3 or TRBV12-4 to TRBJ2-5; tentatively, D is TRBD1 (6 bases). Trimming took off 6 bases at V and 5 bases at J, with 13 bases between the two ends. The CDR3 length is 13 residues. CDR3 loop: CASSLQGSETQYF. For the CDR3, the DNA is TGTGCCAGCAGCTTACAGGGATCGGAGACCCAGTACTTC.

Here the CDR3 DNA reads TGTGCCAGCAGGGGGAGGACAGGGATACGCGAGCAGTACTTC. Its protein product is CASRGRTGIREQYF. This chain links TRBV27 with TRBJ2-7, with TRBD1 matching 8 bases. The CDR3 has 14 amino acids. Germline CDR1 MNHEY, CDR2 SMNVEV (reference sequence). With V trimmed by 6 bases and J by 6 bases, 10 bases remained unmatched.

CDR3 coding DNA: TGTGCCAGCAGCTCCTTGACAGGGGGCCATGGCTACACCTTC. Translated: CASSSLTGGHGYTF. The rearrangement uses TRBV9 and TRBJ1-2; the match to TRBD1 covers 10 bases. Germline V gene lookup returns CDR1 SGDLS and CDR2 YYNGEE. The CDR3 is 14 amino acids. J was trimmed by 6 bases and V by 4 bases; bases with no gene match: 6.

This clone appeared a few times. The chain has TRBV11-1 and TRBJ2-2; D is possibly TRBD2 (5 bases). CDR3 length: 14 residues. V lost 4 bases, J lost 6 bases, and 12 bases lay in between. Germline-derived CDR1 and CDR2 are SGHAT and FQDESV (reference sequence). This CDR3 is CASSSLGSPGELFF. DNA for the CDR3: TGTGCCAGCAGCTCTCTAGGGAGTCCCGGGGAGCTGTTTTTT.

J is TRBJ2-3 and V is TRBV11-3; 11 nucleotides line up with TRBD2. The germline V gene encodes CDR1 SGHNT and CDR2 YENEEA. The J segment lost 5 bases and the V segment lost 5 bases, leaving 3 bases of the junction unmatched. The CDR3 is 14 residues long. CDR3 DNA: TGTGCCAGCAGCCCGGGACTAGCGGAAGATACGCAGTATTTT. Translating it yields CASSPGLAEDTQYF. The full variable domain, its missing parts supplied by reference TRBV11-3 and TRBJ2-3, is EAGVVQSPRYKIIEKKQPVAFWCNPISGHNTLYWYLQNLGQGPELLIRYENEEAVDDSQLPKDRFSAERLKGVDSTLKIQPAELGDSAVYLCASSPGLAEDTQYFGPGTRLTVL.

This chain uses TRBV1 with TRBJ2-1; whether TRBD2, the table's D call, matches the DNA was not checked. TRBV1 is recorded as a pseudogene. The CDR3 totals 15 residues. The CDR3 protein is CTSTPPGGGNNEQFF. CDR3 nucleotides: TGCACCAGCACCCCTCCGGGAGGGGGTAACAATGAGCAGTTCTTC.

The chain joins TRBV5-1 to TRBJ1-1; D perhaps matches TRBD1 (5 bases). This CDR3 has 15 residues. The V gene lost 7 bases and the J gene lost 0 bases, with 16 bases spanning the gap. CDR1 and CDR2 from the germline V gene are SGHRS and YFSETQ. CDR3 DNA: TGCGCCAGCCGGAGGGGTGCTCAGATGAACACTGAAGCTTTCTTT. Its protein is CASRRGAQMNTEAFF.

This sequence joins TRBV29-1 and TRBJ1-1, with TRBD1 matching over 9 bases. Germline V gives CDR1 SQVTM, CDR2 ANQGSEA. The junction had 10 bases not matched to a gene; V was cut back by 6 bases and J by 8 bases. This CDR3 is 13 amino acids long. The CDR3 DNA follows: TGCAGCGTCAACCCCGACAGGGGGGGGGAAGCTTTCTTT. Protein sequence: CSVNPDRGGEAFF. Combining the CDR3 with reference TRBV29-1 and TRBJ1-1 gives the whole variable domain SAVISQKPSRDICQRGTSLTIQCQVDSQVTMMFWYRQQPGQSLTLIATANQGSEATYESGFVIDKFPISRPNLTFSTLTVSNMSPEDSSIYLCSVNPDRGGEAFFGQGTRLTVV.

J is TRBJ2-2 and V is TRBV9; maybe TRBD1 (6 bases). CDR1 and CDR2 (germline): SGDLS, YYNGEE. With 0 bases removed from V and 3 bases from J, the gap between germline ends came to 12 bases. CDR3 size: 16 residues. CDR3 loop: CASSVVPGQDTGELFF. The CDR3, as DNA: TGTGCCAGCAGCGTAGTACCGGGACAAGACACCGGGGAGCTGTTTTTT.

The chain links TRBV6-2 or TRBV6-3 to TRBJ1-5; D remains unclear. The CDR3 is made up of 14 amino acids. V lost 2 bases to trimming and J lost 5 bases, with 10 bases between them. The germline V gene has CDR1 MNHEY and CDR2 SVGEGT. The CDR3 bases are TGTGCCAGCAGTTACACTACGCCCGATCAGCCCCAGCATTTT. Translated: CASSYTTPDQPQHF.

The chain recombines TRBV6-4 with TRBJ1-1; tentative D call: TRBD1 (5 bases). V lost 2 bases to trimming and J lost 11 bases, with 15 bases between them. Germline CDR1 and CDR2: MRHNA and SNTAGT. CDR3 length: 13 residues. CDR3 nucleotide sequence: TGTGCCAGCAGTGACGATCGGAGGGGAATCGCTTTCTTT. It is translated as CASSDDRRGIAFF.

This rearrangement joins TRBV7-2 to TRBJ2-2; tentative D call: TRBD2 (6 bases). This CDR3 spans 16 amino acids. Deletions cut 0 bases from V and 7 bases from J, with 15 bases between. CDR1 is SGHTA and CDR2 is FQGNSA in the germline V gene. CDR3 DNA sequence: TGTGCCAGCAGCTTAGCTGGAAGCGGCGGGGTCGGGGAGCTGTTTTTT. It codes for CASSLAGSGGVGELFF. Using reference TRBV7-2 and TRBJ2-2 for the parts outside the CDR3, the full variable domain is GAGVSQSPSNKVTEKGKDVELRCDPISGHTALYWYRQSLGQGLEFLIYFQGNSAPDKSGLPSDRFSAERTGGSVSTLTIQRTQQEDSAVYLCASSLAGSGGVGELFFGEGSRLTVL.

V is TRBV21-1 and J is TRBJ1-5. TRBV21-1 is annotated as a pseudogene. CDR3 size: 19 residues. Here the CDR3 DNA reads TGTGCCAGCAGAAAAACTAAGCGGGGGGATACGAATAGCAATCAGCCCCAGCATTTT. It is translated as CASRKTKRGDTNSNQPQHF.

The genes are TRBV30 and TRBJ1-5; D is unclear. This CDR3 region has 15 residues. The germline V gene encodes CDR1 GTSNPN and CDR2 SVGIG (reference sequence). Trimming took off 0 bases at V and 1 base at J, with 10 bases between the two ends. CDR3 in amino acids: CAWSVPVISNQPQHF. In DNA, the CDR3 is TGTGCCTGGAGTGTACCAGTAATCAGCAATCAGCCCCAGCATTTT.

This clone was seen more than once but under ten times. V is TRBV18 and J is TRBJ1-5, with D possibly matching TRBD1 (5 bases). Germline loops: CDR1 KGHSH, CDR2 LQKENI. The CDR3 is 16 residues long. V was pared by 2 bases and J by 2 bases, with 13 bases between. CDR3: CASSPGAGSRNQPQHF. CDR3 sequence (DNA): TGTGCCAGCTCACCAGGGGCAGGGTCGCGCAATCAGCCCCAGCATTTT.

The rearrangement joins TRBV3-1 (or the pseudogene TRBV3-2) to TRBJ1-6; 7 nucleotides match TRBD1. The CDR3 has 16 residues. Germline values: CDR1 LGHDT, CDR2 YNNKEL (reference sequence). After removal of 4 bases from V and 10 bases from J, the junction contained 13 bases not matched to a gene. The DNA for the CDR3 is TGTGCCAGCAGCCCAAGGGGGTCAGGGGGAGGATCACCCCTCCACTTT. As protein: CASSPRGSGGGSPLHF.

The rearrangement links TRBV5-1 to TRBJ2-2; no clear D gene. Germline CDR1 SGHRS, CDR2 YFSETQ. This CDR3 contains 15 residues. The germline V and J ends were trimmed by 3 bases and 6 bases, with 15 bases remaining between them. The CDR3, as DNA: TGCGCCAGCAGCTGGTACCTTTTTAGTTCCGGGGAGCTGTTTTTT. This gives the protein CASSWYLFSSGELFF. The variable domain in full, with the rest retrieved from reference TRBV5-1 and TRBJ2-2, is KAGVTQTPRYLIKTRGQQVTLSCSPISGHRSVSWYQQTPGQGLQFLFEYFSETQRNKGNFPGRFSGRQFSNSRSEMNVSTLELGDSALYLCASSWYLFSSGELFFGEGSRLTVL.

The chain employs TRBV2 and TRBJ2-1; no reliable D call. The V and J ends lost 4 bases and 6 bases respectively, with 10 bases between them. CDR1 and CDR2 (germline): SNHLY, FYNNEI. This CDR3 has 13 residues. CDR3 nucleotide sequence: TGTGCCAGCAGTGGACCGGGTCTCAATGAGCAGTTCTTC. It translates to CASSGPGLNEQFF.

CDR3 in amino acids: CASSLGTSNIEQFF. CDR3 nucleotides: TGCGCCAGCAGCTTGGGGACTAGCAACATTGAGCAGTTCTTC. This chain connects TRBV5-1 to TRBJ2-1; 8 bases fit TRBD2. Losses at the gene ends were 0 bases for V and 9 bases for J; bases not matched to a gene: 5. The CDR3 contains 14 residues. Germline V gene sequence: CDR1 SGHRS, CDR2 YFSETQ.

The chain joins TRBV2 to TRBJ2-6, with D perhaps matching TRBD1 (6 bases). CDR3 length: 17 residues. Germline V gene lookup returns CDR1 SNHLY and CDR2 FYNNEI. The V and J ends lost 7 bases and 0 bases respectively, with 16 bases between them. For the CDR3, the DNA is TGTGCCAGCACTCCGACAGGACCCGCCTCTGGGGCCAACGTCCTGACTTTC. This encodes CASTPTGPASGANVLTF.

This clone appeared once. The V gene is TRBV18, the J gene TRBJ2-4; TRBD1 agrees at 7 bases. V dropped 3 bases and J dropped 5; count of bases not matched to a gene: 4. Germline assignment: CDR1 KGHSH and CDR2 LQKENI. The CDR3 is 14 residues long. The CDR3 sequence: CASSPGQSENIQYF. CDR3 sequence (DNA): TGTGCCAGCTCACCGGGACAGTCGGAAAACATTCAGTACTTC.

The CDR3 loop reads CATSDSRQVRTDTQYF. CDR3 coding DNA: TGTGCCACCAGTGATTCAAGACAGGTCCGCACAGATACGCAGTATTTT. This chain joins TRBV24-1 and TRBJ2-3, with D maybe TRBD1 (6 bases). This CDR3 is 16 amino acids long. V lost 2 bases, J lost 1 base, and 12 bases lay in between. Per the germline V gene, CDR1 is KGHDR and CDR2 is SFDVKD.

The chain couples TRBV5-1 to TRBJ2-7; 7 bases are a match to TRBD2. Germline loops: CDR1 SGHRS, CDR2 YFSETQ. This CDR3 spans 14 amino acids. Trimming at V came to 4 bases and at J to 0 bases, leaving 4 bases not matched to a gene. CDR3 DNA: TGCGCCAGCAGCATAGGGACTAACTCCTACGAGCAGTACTTC. This translates into CASSIGTNSYEQYF.

The chain is built from TRBV11-2 and TRBJ2-7; unclear D gene. The germline V gene encodes CDR1 SGHAT and CDR2 FQNNGV. V lost 1 base, J lost 4 bases, and 5 bases lay in between. The CDR3 consists of 12 residues. The CDR3 region is CASSLAGYEQYF. The CDR3 region has the DNA TGTGCCAGCAGCTTAGCCGGGTACGAGCAGTACTTC.

This clone has just one count. The J gene is TRBJ2-1, the V gene TRBV2, with TRBD1 identical over 7 bases. V lost 6 bases and J lost 0; bases outside the gene matches: 5. The CDR3 contains 15 residues. Germline V gives CDR1 SNHLY, CDR2 FYNNEI. CDR3 region: CASSYRGPSYNEQFF. For the CDR3, the DNA is TGTGCCAGCAGCTACAGGGGCCCCTCCTACAATGAGCAGTTCTTC.